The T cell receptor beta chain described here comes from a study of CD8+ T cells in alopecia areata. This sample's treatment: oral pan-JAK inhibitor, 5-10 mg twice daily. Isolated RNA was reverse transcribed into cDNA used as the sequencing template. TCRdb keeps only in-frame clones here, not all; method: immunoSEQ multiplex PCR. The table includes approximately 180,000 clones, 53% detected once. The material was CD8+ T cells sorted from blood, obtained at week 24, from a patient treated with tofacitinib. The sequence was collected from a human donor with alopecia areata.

The CDR3 region is CASSLYKVLNNSPLHF. The CDR3 DNA is TGTGCCAGCAGCTTGTACAAGGTCCTCAATAATTCACCCCTCCACTTT. V gene TRBV5-6 combines with J gene TRBJ1-6; D is unclear. Germline lookup yields CDR1 SGHDT and CDR2 YYEEEE. The CDR3 covers 16 residues. Between the trimmed V and J ends, which lost 1 base and 5 bases, there was a span of 13 bases.